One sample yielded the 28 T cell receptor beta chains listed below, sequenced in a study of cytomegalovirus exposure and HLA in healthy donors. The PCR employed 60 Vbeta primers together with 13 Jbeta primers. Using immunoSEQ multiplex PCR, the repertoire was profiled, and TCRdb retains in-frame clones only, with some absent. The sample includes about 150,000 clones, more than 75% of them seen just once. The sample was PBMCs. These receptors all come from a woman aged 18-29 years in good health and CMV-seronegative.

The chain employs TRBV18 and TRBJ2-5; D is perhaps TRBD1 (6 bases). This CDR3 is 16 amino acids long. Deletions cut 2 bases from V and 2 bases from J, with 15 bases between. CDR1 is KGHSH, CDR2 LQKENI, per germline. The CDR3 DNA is TGTGCCAGCTCACCATTAGCAGGGGTTTGGCAAGAGACCCAGTACTTC. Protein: CASSPLAGVWQETQYF. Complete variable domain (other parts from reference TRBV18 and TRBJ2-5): NAGVMQNPRHLVRRRGQEARLRCSPMKGHSHVYWYRQLPEEGLKFMVYLQKENIIDESGMPKERFSAEFPKEGPSILRIQQVVRGDSAAYFCASSPLAGVWQETQYFGPGTRLLVL.

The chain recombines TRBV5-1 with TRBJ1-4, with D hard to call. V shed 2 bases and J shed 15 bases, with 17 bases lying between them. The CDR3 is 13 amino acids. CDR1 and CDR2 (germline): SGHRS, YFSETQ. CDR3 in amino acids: CASSLWPVSHLFF. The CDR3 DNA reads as TGCGCCAGCAGCTTATGGCCTGTCTCACATTTGTTTTTT.

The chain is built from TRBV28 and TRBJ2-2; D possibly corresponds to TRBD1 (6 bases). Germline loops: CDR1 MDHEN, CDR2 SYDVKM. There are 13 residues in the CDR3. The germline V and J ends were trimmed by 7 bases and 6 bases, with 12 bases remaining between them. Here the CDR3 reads CASIPPGAGELFF. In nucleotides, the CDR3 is TGTGCCAGCATCCCGCCAGGGGCCGGGGAGCTGTTTTTT.

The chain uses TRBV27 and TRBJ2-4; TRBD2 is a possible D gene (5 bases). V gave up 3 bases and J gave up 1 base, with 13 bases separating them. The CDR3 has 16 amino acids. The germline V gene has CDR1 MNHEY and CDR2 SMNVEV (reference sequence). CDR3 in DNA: TGTGCCAGCAGTTTGACGGACGGGATGGCCAAAAACATTCAGTACTTC. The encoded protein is CASSLTDGMAKNIQYF.

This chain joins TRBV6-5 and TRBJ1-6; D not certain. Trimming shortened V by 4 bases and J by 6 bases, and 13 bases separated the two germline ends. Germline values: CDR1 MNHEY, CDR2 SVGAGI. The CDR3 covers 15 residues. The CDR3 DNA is TGTGCCAGCAGTTGGACTCTGGGTGGTAATTCACCCCTCCACTTT. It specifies CASSWTLGGNSPLHF.

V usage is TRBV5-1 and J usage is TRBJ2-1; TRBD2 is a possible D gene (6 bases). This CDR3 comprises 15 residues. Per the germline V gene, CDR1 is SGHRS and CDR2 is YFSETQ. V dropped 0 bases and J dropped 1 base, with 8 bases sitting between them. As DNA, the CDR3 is TGCGCCAGCAGCTTGGCGGGGGAGTCCTACAATGAGCAGTTCTTC. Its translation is CASSLAGESYNEQFF.

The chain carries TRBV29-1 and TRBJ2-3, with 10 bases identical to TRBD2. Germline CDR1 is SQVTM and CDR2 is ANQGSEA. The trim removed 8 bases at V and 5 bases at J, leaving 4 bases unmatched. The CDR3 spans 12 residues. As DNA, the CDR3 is TGCAGCCGCAGCGGGGGGGTAGATACGCAGTATTTT. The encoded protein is CSRSGGVDTQYF.

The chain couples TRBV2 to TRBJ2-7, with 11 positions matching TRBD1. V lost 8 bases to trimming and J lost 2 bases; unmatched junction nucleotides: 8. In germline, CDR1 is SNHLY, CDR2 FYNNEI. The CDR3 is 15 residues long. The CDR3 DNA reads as TGTGCCAGCCTATCCCCGGGACAGGGGGCCTACGAGCAGTACTTC. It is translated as CASLSPGQGAYEQYF.

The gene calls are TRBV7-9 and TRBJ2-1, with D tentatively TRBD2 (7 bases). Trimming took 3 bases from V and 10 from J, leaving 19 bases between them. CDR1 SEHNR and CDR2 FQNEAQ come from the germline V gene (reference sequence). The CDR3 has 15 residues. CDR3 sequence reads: CASSFLGGGAGEQFF. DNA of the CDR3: TGTGCCAGCAGCTTTCTTGGGGGGGGCGCGGGGGAGCAGTTCTTC.

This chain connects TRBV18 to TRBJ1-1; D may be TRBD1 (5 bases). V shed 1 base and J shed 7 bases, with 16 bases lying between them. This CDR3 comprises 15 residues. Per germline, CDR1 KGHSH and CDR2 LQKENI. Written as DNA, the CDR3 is TGTGCCAGCTCACCACGTGGCGGGATCGGGGGTGAAGCTTTCTTT. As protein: CASSPRGGIGGEAFF.

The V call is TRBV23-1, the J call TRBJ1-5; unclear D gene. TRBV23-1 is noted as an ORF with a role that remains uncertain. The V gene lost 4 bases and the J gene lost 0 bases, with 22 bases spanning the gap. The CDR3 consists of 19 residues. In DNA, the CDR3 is TGCGCCAGCAGTCCATCCGGAGGGAAACTGGTGGTTAGCAATCAGCCCCAGCATTTT. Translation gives CASSPSGGKLVVSNQPQHF.

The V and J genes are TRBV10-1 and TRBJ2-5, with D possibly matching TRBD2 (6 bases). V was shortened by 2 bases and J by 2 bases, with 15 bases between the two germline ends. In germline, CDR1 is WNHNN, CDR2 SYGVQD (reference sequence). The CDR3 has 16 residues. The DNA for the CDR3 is TGCGCCAGCAGTGAGGCGCGGGGAGGTGGACAAGAGACCCAGTACTTC. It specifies CASSEARGGGQETQYF.

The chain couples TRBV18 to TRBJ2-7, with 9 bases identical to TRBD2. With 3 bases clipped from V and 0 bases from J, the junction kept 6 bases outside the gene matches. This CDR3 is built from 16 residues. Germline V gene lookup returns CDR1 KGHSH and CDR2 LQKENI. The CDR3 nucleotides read TGTGCCAGCTCACCGGGGGTTAGCGGGAGCTCCTACGAGCAGTACTTC. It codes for CASSPGVSGSSYEQYF.

CDR3 sequence (DNA): TGTGCCAGCAGCCAAGATCTGTCGACTAGTTACGGGGAGCAGTACTTC. Translation: CASSQDLSTSYGEQYF. V is TRBV4-2 and J is TRBJ2-7, with D maybe TRBD2 (6 bases). This CDR3 is 16 amino acids long. Trimming shortened V by 0 bases and J by 7 bases, and 19 bases separated the two germline ends. Germline assignment: CDR1 LGHNA and CDR2 YNFKEQ.

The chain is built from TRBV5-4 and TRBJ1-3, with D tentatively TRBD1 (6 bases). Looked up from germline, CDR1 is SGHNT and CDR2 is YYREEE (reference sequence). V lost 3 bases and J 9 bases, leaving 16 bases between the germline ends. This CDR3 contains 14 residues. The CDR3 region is CASSSRQERGTIYF. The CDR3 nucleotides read TGTGCCAGCAGCTCCCGACAGGAGCGTGGCACCATATATTTT.

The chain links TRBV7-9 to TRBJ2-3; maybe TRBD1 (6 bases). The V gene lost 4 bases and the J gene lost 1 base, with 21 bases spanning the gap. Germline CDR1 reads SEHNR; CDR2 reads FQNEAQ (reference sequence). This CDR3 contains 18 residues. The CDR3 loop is CASSSPQGQSTRTDTQYF. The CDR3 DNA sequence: TGTGCCAGCAGCTCCCCTCAAGGACAGTCAACGCGCACAGATACGCAGTATTTT.

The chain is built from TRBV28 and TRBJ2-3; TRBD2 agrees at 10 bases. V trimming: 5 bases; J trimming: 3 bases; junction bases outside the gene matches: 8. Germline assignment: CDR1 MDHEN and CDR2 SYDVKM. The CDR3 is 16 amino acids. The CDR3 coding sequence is TGTGCCAGCAGTGATCCGGGACTAGCGTTAACAGATACGCAGTATTTT. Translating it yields CASSDPGLALTDTQYF.

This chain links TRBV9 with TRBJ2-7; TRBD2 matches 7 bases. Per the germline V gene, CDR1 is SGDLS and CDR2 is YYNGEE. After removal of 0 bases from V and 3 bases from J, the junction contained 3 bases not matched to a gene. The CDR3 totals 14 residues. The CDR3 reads CASSVEAGVYEQYF. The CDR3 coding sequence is TGTGCCAGCAGCGTAGAGGCGGGGGTCTACGAGCAGTACTTC.

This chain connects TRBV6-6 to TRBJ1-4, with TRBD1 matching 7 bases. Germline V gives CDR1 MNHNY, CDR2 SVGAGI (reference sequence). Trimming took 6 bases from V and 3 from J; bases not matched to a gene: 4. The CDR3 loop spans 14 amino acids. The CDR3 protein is CASRKTGSNEKLFF. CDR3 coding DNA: TGTGCCAGCAGAAAGACAGGGTCTAATGAAAAACTGTTTTTT.

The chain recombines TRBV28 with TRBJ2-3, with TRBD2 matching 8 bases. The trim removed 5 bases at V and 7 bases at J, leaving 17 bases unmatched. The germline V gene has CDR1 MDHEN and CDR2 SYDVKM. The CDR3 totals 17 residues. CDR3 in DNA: TGTGCCAGCAGTACTAACGGGGCGGGGGGACCCTACTATACGCAGTATTTT. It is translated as CASSTNGAGGPYYTQYF.

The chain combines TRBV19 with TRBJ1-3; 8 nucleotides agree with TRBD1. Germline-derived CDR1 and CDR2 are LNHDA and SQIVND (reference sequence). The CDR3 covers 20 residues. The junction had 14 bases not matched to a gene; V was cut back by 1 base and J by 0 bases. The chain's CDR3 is CASSIGPGQGARSSGNTIYF. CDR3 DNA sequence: TGTGCCAGTAGTATAGGCCCCGGGCAGGGGGCGCGAAGCTCTGGAAACACCATATATTTT.

CDR3 in amino acids: CASSLGTSRGNEQFF. In nucleotides, the CDR3 is TGTGCCAGCAGCCTTGGGACTAGCCGGGGCAATGAGCAGTTCTTC. J is TRBJ2-1 and V is TRBV7-9; 9 bases are a match to TRBD2. Germline V gives CDR1 SEHNR, CDR2 FQNEAQ (reference sequence). V was clipped by 5 bases and J by 6 bases; unmatched bases: 8. This CDR3 contains 15 residues.

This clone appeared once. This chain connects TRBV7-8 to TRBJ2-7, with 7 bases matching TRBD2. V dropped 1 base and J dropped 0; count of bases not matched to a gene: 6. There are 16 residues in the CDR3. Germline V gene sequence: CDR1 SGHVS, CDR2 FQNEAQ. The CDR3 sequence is CASSLEGGVSSYEQYF. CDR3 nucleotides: TGTGCCAGCAGCTTAGAGGGAGGGGTTAGCTCCTACGAGCAGTACTTC. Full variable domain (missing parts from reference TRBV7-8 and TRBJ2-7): GAGVSQSPRYKVAKRGQDVALRCDPISGHVSLFWYQQALGQGPEFLTYFQNEAQLDKSGLPSDRFFAERPEGSVSTLKIQRTQQEDSAVYLCASSLEGGVSSYEQYFGPGTRLTVT.

The CDR3 here is CASSPRSNTEAFF. The DNA for the CDR3 is TGTGCCAGCAGCCCTAGATCGAACACTGAAGCTTTCTTT. The genes are TRBV27 and TRBJ1-1; D gene unclear. The CDR3 runs to 13 residues. Trimming removed 6 bases from V and 1 base from J, with 9 bases in between. CDR1 is MNHEY, CDR2 SMNVEV, per germline (reference sequence).

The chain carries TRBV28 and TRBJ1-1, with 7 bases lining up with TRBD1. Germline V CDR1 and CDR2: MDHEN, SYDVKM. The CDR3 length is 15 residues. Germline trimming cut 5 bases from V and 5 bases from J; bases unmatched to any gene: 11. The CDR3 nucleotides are TGTGCCAGCAGTCTCCTGACAGGGCCGAGGACTGAAGCTTTCTTT. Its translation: CASSLLTGPRTEAFF.

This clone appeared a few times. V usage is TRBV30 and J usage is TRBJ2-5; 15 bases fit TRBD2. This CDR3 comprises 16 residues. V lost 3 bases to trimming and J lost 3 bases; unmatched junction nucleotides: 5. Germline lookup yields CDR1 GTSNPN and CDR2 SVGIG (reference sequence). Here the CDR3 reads CAWSRGTSGGKETQYF. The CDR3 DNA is TGTGCCTGGAGCCGGGGGACTAGCGGGGGGAAAGAGACCCAGTACTTC.

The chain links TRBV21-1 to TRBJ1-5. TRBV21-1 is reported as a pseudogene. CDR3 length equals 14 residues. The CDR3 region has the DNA TGTGCCAGCAGCAACAGGGGCGGGGGGCAGCCCCAGCATTTT. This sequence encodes CASSNRGGGQPQHF.

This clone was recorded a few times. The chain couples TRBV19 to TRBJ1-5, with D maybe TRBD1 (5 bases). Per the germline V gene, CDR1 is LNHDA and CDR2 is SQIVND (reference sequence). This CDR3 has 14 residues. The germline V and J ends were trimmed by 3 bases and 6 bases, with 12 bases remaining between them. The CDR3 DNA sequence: TGTGCCAGTAGTATTGGAAGGGGTGGTCAGCCCCAGCATTTT. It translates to CASSIGRGGQPQHF. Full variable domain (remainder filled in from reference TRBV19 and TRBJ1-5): DGGITQSPKYLFRKEGQNVTLSCEQNLNHDAMYWYRQDPGQGLRLIYYSQIVNDFQKGDIAEGYSVSREKKESFPLTVTSAQKNPTAFYLCASSIGRGGQPQHFGDGTRLSIL.